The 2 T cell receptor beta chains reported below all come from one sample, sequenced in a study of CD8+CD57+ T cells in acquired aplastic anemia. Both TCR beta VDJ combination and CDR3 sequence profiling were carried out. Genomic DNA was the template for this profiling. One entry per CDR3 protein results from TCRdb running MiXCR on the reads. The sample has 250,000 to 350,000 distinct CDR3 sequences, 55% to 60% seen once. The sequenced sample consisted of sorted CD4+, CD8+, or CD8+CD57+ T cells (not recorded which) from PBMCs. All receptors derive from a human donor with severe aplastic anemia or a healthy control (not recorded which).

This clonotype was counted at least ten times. The CDR3 here is CASSRDSGLSFF. The CDR3 DNA reads as TGCGCCAGCAGCCGGGACAGTGGCCTCAGCTTCTTT. The chain joins TRBV5-1 to TRBJ1-1; TRBD1 agrees at 7 bases. The germline V gene encodes CDR1 SGHRS and CDR2 YFSETQ. Trimming removed 4 bases from V and 14 bases from J; junction bases left unmatched: 11. This CDR3 has 12 residues.

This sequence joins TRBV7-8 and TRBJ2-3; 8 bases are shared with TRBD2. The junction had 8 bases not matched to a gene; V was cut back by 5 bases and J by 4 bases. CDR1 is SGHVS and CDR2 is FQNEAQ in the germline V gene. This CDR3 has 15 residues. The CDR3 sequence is CASSPGGGLADTQYF. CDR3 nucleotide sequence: TGTGCCAGCAGCCCGGGGGGGGGACTTGCAGATACGCAGTATTTT.